The clone carrying this TCR beta chain was detected ten times or more. V lost 5 bases and J 0 bases, leaving 7 bases between the germline ends. CDR1 DFQATT and CDR2 SNEGSKA come from the germline V gene (reference sequence). CDR3 length equals 12 residues. The sample belongs to a study of early T cells in non-severe SARS-CoV-2 infection. From the 5' RACE reads, TCRdb called clonotypes with MiXCR, one entry per CDR3 protein. The data hold under 70,000 distinct CDR3 sequences, with roughly an eighth observed a single time. This rearrangement joins TRBV20-1 to TRBJ1-1; D ambiguous. The TCR originated in an adult who was a healthcare worker with PCR-confirmed SARS-CoV-2 infection or an uninfected control (not recorded which). The sequenced sample was whole blood. The CDR3 protein is CSAGLMNTEAFF. The CDR3 DNA is TGCAGTGCTGGGCTGATGAACACTGAAGCTTTCTTT.